This TCR beta chain was sequenced in a study of T-cell reconstitution after alpha-beta-depleted transplantation in children. Study outcomes and limitations: Reportedly, alpha-beta T cells present about two months post-transplant originated from several hundred expanded clones of graft origin.

The CDR3 has 13 residues. With 7 bases removed from V and 6 bases from J, the gap between germline ends came to 14 bases. This clonotype has just a few counts. The antigen is unknown. Preparation of the TCRbeta library was carried out with unique molecular identifiers. Using its own MiXCR run on the PCR reads, TCRdb lists one record per CDR3 protein. This sample has 450,000 to 550,000 distinct CDR3 sequences, with over 10% found just once. The gene calls are TRBV12-3 or TRBV12-4 and TRBJ2-3, with D tentatively TRBD2 (6 bases). This receptor was obtained from a female patient aged 2 to 10 who had a stem cell transplant for aplastic anemia, so the T cells may come from the graft donor. Here the sequenced sample was PBMCs, mostly from graft donor cells, taken 180 days after TCRalphabeta/CD19-depleted stem cell transplant. Here the CDR3 DNA reads TGTGCCAGCACCCCGGGACTCCCGGATACGCAGTATTTT. Amino acids: CASTPGLPDTQYF.